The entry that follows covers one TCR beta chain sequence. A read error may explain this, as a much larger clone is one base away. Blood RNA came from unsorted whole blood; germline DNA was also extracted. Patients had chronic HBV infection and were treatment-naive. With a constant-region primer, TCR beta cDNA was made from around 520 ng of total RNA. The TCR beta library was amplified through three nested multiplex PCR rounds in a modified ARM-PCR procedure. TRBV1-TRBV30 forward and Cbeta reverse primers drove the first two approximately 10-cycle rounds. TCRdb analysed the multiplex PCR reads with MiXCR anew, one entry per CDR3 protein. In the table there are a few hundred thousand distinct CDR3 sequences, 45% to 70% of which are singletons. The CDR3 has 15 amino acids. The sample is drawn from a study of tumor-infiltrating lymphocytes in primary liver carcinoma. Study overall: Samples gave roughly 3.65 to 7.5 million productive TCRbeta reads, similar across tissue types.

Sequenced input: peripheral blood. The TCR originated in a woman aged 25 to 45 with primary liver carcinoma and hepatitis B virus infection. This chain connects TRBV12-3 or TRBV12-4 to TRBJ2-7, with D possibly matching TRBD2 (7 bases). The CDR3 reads CTSREGGGSYYEQYF. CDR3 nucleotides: TGTACCAGCAGGGAGGGGGGCGGATCCTACTACGAGCAGTACTTC.